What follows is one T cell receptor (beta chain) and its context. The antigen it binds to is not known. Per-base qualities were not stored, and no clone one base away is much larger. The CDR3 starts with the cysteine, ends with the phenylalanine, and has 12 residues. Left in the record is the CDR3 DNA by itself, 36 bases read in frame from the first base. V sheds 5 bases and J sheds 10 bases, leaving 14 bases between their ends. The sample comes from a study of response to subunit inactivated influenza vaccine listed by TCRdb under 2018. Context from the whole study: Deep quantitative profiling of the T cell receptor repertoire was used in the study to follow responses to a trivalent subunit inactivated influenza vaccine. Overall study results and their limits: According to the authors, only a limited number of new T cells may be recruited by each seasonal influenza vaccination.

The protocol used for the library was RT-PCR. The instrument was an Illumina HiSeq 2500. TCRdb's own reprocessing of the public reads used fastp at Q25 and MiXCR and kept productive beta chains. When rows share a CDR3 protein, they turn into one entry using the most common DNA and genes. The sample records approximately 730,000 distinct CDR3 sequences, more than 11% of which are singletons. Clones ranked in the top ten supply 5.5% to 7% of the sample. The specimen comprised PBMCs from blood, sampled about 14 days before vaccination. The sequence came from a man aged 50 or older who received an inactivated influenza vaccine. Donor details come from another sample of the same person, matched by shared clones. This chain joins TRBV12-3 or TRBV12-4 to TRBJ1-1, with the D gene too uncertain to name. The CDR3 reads CASSDNSRVAFF. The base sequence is TGTGCCAGCAGTGACAACTCTCGCGTAGCTTTCTTT.